This TCR beta chain was captured in a study of sequential checkpoint blockade in melanoma. J lost 4 bases, V lost 4 bases, and 7 bases had no gene match. Germline V gene lookup returns CDR1 GTSNPN and CDR2 SVGIG (reference sequence). CDR3 length: 15 residues. Treatment meaning: randomized to nivolumab then ipilimumab (arm A) or the reverse (arm B). Data came from immunoSEQ multiplex PCR; TCRdb stores just in-frame clones and leaves some out. The sample consists of approximately 5,000 clones, around 70% of them appearing once. The clonotype was recovered from a human donor with melanoma. This specimen consisted of CD8+ T cells sorted from blood (inferred from file names), obtained from a patient given nivolumab and ipilimumab in sequence. The V gene is TRBV30, the J gene TRBJ2-1; TRBD1 matches 10 bases. The CDR3 DNA sequence: TGTGCCTGGACTATGGGGACAGGGGCTTACAATGAGCAGTTCTTC. Translation gives CAWTMGTGAYNEQFF.